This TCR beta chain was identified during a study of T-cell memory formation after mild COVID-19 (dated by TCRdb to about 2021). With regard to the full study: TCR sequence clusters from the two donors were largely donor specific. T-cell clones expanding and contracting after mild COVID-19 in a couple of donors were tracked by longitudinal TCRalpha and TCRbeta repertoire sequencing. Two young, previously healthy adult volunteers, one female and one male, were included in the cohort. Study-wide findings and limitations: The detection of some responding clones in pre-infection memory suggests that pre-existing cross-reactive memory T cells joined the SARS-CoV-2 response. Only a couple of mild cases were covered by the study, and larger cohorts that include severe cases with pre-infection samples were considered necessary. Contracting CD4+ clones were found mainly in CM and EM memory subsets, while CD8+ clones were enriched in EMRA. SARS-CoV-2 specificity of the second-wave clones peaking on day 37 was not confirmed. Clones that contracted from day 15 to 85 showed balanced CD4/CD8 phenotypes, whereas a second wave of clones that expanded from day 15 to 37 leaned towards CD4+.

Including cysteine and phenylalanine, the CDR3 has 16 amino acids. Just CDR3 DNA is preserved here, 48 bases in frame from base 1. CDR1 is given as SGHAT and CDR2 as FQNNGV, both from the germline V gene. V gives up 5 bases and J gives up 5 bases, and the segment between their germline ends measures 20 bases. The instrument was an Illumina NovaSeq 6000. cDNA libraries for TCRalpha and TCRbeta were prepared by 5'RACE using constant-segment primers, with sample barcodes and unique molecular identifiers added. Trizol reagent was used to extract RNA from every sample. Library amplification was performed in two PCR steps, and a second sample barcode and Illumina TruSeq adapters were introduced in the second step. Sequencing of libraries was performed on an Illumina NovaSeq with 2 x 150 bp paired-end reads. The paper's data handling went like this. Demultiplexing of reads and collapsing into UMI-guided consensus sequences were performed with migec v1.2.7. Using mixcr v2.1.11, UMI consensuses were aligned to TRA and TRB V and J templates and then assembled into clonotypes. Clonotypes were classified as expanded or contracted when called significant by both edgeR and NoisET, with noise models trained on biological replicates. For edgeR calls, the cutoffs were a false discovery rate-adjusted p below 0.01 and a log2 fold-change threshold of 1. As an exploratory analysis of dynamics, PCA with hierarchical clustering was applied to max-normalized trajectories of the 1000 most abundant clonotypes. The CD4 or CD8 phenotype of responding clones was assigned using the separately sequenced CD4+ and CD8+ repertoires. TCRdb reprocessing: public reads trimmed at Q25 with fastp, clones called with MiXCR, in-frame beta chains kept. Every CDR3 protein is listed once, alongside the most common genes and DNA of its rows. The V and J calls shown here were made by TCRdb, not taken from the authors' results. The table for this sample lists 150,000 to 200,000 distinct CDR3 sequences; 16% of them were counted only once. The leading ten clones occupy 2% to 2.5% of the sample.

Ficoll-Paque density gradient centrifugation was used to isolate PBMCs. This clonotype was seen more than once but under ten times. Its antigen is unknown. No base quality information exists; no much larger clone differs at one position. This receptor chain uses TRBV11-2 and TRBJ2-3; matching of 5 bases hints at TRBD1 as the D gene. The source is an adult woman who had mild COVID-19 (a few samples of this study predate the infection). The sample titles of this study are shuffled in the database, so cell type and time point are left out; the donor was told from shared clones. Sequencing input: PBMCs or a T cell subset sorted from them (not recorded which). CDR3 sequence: CASSPRPAGLGDTQYF. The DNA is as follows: TGTGCCAGCAGCCCCCGACCGGCAGGGCTAGGAGATACGCAGTATTTT. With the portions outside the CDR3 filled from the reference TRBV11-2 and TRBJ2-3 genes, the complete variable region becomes EAGVAQSPRYKIIEKRQSVAFWCNPISGHATLYWYQQILGQGPKLLIQFQNNGVVDDSQLPKDRFSAERLKGVDSTLKIQPAKLEDSAVYLCASSPRPAGLGDTQYFGPGTRLTVL.